Presented here are 18 T cell receptor beta chains from one specimen sequenced in a study of blood T cell repertoires in COVID-19 (dated by TCRdb to about 2020). The method was the immunoSEQ multiplex PCR assay. What TCRdb holds here is the immuneACCESS table cut down to in-frame rearrangements. Part of the clones is not present; checked against another copy, under half of the missing clones reflect an unresolved V gene, and the others are unexplained. Recorded for this sample are 150,000 to 200,000 clones; roughly 84% of them occurred a single time. The ten largest clones capture 3% to 3.5% of the sample. The sample consisted of PBMCs or T cells enriched from blood (not recorded which). These receptor sequences come from a woman in her twenties or thirties who had been exposed to COVID-19.

The V call is TRBV7-2, the J call TRBJ1-1; D unclear. The germline gives CDR1 SGHTA, CDR2 FQGNSA. V lost 5 bases to trimming and J lost 5 bases, with 18 bases between them. The CDR3 spans 15 residues. The CDR3: CASSVSAGSVTEAFF. CDR3 coding DNA: TGTGCCAGCAGCGTTTCAGCGGGGTCCGTAACTGAAGCTTTCTTT.

CDR3 sequence reads: CAWTQGGSGNTIYF. In nucleotides, the CDR3 is TGTGCCTGGACTCAGGGGGGCTCTGGAAACACCATATATTTT. The chain carries TRBV30 and TRBJ1-3; 7 nucleotides line up with TRBD1. Losses at the gene ends were 4 bases for V and 0 bases for J; bases not matched to a gene: 3. This CDR3 contains 14 residues. CDR1 and CDR2 (germline): GTSNPN, SVGIG (reference sequence).

This chain links TRBV27 with TRBJ1-5, with D possibly matching TRBD1 (6 bases). The V gene's germline CDR1 is MNHEY and CDR2 SMNVEV (reference sequence). This CDR3 region has 14 residues. V lost 4 bases and J 2 bases, leaving 9 bases between the germline ends. The CDR3 here is CASSSGDGNQPQHF. The CDR3 nucleotides read TGTGCCAGCAGTTCAGGGGATGGCAATCAGCCCCAGCATTTT.

The V gene is TRBV4-1, the J gene TRBJ1-2, with 8 bases identical to TRBD1. Losses at the gene ends were 0 bases for V and 2 bases for J; bases not matched to a gene: 5. The CDR3 is 16 amino acids. Germline V gene lookup returns CDR1 MGHRA and CDR2 YSYEKL. The CDR3 coding sequence is TGCGCCAGCAGCCAAGATGGAGACAGGGGAAACTATGGCTACACCTTC. This sequence encodes CASSQDGDRGNYGYTF.

This rearrangement joins TRBV12-5 to TRBJ1-5; 7 bases map to TRBD1. CDR1 is LGHNT and CDR2 is FRNRAP in the germline V gene. The CDR3 consists of 16 residues. Germline trimming cut 1 base from V and 4 bases from J; bases unmatched to any gene: 7. The chain's CDR3 is CASGLARDSLNQPQHF. The CDR3 coding sequence is TGTGCTAGTGGTTTGGCCCGGGACAGTCTTAATCAGCCCCAGCATTTT.

This clone has a single count. The chain has TRBV2 and TRBJ1-3; D uncertain. The CDR3 extends over 14 amino acids. The V end lost 4 bases, the J end lost 1 base, and 8 bases lay between the germline ends. CDR1 is SNHLY and CDR2 is FYNNEI in the germline V gene. Written as DNA, the CDR3 is TGTGCCAGCAGTGTGATCGAGTCTGGAAACACCATATATTTT. It encodes CASSVIESGNTIYF.

The sample holds a few counts of this clone. The rearrangement links TRBV4-1 to TRBJ1-1, with TRBD1 matching 9 bases. The CDR3 has 15 residues. V lost 1 base, J lost 3 bases, and 3 bases stayed unmatched. Germline CDR1 is MGHRA and CDR2 is YSYEKL. In DNA form, the CDR3 reads TGCGCCAGCAGCCAAGTAGACAGGGGGTACACTGAAGCTTTCTTT. It encodes CASSQVDRGYTEAFF.

This clone was recorded only once. The CDR3 spells CASSFSRTEAFF. CDR3 in DNA: TGTGCCAGCAGCTTCTCTCGCACTGAAGCTTTCTTT. The chain recombines TRBV11-2 with TRBJ1-1; no clear D. Germline values: CDR1 SGHAT, CDR2 FQNNGV. The length of the CDR3 is 12 residues. The germline V and J ends were trimmed by 3 bases and 4 bases, with 6 bases remaining between them. The full variable domain, its missing parts supplied by reference TRBV11-2 and TRBJ1-1, is EAGVAQSPRYKIIEKRQSVAFWCNPISGHATLYWYQQILGQGPKLLIQFQNNGVVDDSQLPKDRFSAERLKGVDSTLKIQPAKLEDSAVYLCASSFSRTEAFFGQGTRLTVV.

The V and J genes are TRBV28 and TRBJ1-2; possible D gene TRBD1, 5 bases. Germline CDR1 and CDR2: MDHEN and SYDVKM. CDR3 length equals 15 residues. V lost 5 bases, J lost 4 bases, and 17 bases lay in between. The CDR3: CASSPGGEVVYGYTF. The CDR3, as DNA: TGTGCCAGCAGTCCGGGGGGGGAAGTGGTCTATGGCTACACCTTC.

V gene TRBV7-9 combines with J gene TRBJ2-3, with 9 positions matching TRBD1. V was pared by 3 bases and J by 7 bases, with 11 bases of the junction left unmatched. Germline loops: CDR1 SEHNR, CDR2 FQNEAQ (reference sequence). The CDR3 totals 16 residues. The CDR3 protein is CASSFELGTGYNTQYF. In DNA form, the CDR3 reads TGTGCCAGCAGCTTCGAACTGGGGACAGGGTATAATACGCAGTATTTT.

The genes are TRBV4-1 and TRBJ1-1; D uncertain. Trimming removed 3 bases at V and 4 bases at J, with 9 bases between. Germline CDR1 MGHRA, CDR2 YSYEKL. CDR3 length: 13 residues. CDR3 sequence reads: CASSQEEGTEAFF. Here the CDR3 DNA reads TGCGCCAGCAGCCAGGAGGAGGGCACTGAAGCTTTCTTT.

This clone was picked up one time. The identical CDR3 is also encoded by other nucleotide sequences in the sample. The CDR3 here is CASSPQGSYNSPLHF. CDR3 sequence (DNA): TGTGCCAGCTCACCACAGGGGTCCTATAATTCACCCCTCCACTTT. The rearrangement joins TRBV18 to TRBJ1-6; weak D call: TRBD1 (5 bases). In germline, CDR1 is KGHSH, CDR2 LQKENI. V lost 1 base and J 1 base, leaving 5 bases between the germline ends. This CDR3 spans 15 amino acids.

V is TRBV6-5 and J is TRBJ1-1, with unresolved D. The V gene's germline CDR1 is MNHEY and CDR2 SVGAGI. This CDR3 contains 15 residues. Trimming pared 5 bases from V and 3 bases from J, leaving 16 bases between. CDR3 region: CASSRRRGGYTEAFF. CDR3 nucleotide sequence: TGTGCCAGCAGTCGACGGCGGGGTGGGTACACTGAAGCTTTCTTT.

In DNA, the CDR3 is TGCGCCAGCAGCCAAGTATCAGGGGGAGAGCGCTATGGCTACACCTTC. It translates to CASSQVSGGERYGYTF. This chain connects TRBV4-1 to TRBJ1-2; 7 bases align to TRBD1. The CDR3 loop spans 16 amino acids. V shed 1 base, J shed 4 bases, and the junction held 9 bases outside the gene matches. CDR1 is MGHRA, CDR2 YSYEKL, per germline.

The CDR3 sequence is CASNPGDRGYTF. CDR3 sequence (DNA): TGTGCCAGCAACCCCGGAGACAGGGGCTACACCTTC. The J gene is TRBJ1-2, the V gene TRBV2; weak D call: TRBD1 (6 bases). V was cut by 7 bases and J by 8 bases, with 14 bases left in between. The germline gives CDR1 SNHLY, CDR2 FYNNEI. The CDR3 totals 12 residues.

The DNA of the CDR3 is TGTGCCAGTAGTATGGACTTCCGACTGACCACAGATACGCAGTATTTT. Its protein product is CASSMDFRLTTDTQYF. V gene TRBV19 combines with J gene TRBJ2-3, with D possibly being TRBD2 (5 bases). Germline V gene sequence: CDR1 LNHDA, CDR2 SQIVND (reference sequence). The CDR3 is 16 amino acids. Trimming left V 3 bases short and J 2 bases short, with 15 bases between.

CDR3 sequence (DNA): TGCAGCGTTGAAGATAACAGTGGAGGCTCCTACGAGCAGTACTTC. Its protein product is CSVEDNSGGSYEQYF. This chain joins TRBV29-1 and TRBJ2-7, with D possibly being TRBD2 (5 bases). The ends were cut back, 0 bases at V and 0 bases at J, with 12 bases in the middle. The germline CDR1 and CDR2 sequences are SQVTM and ANQGSEA. The CDR3 consists of 15 residues.

The chain recombines TRBV7-3 with TRBJ2-3; perhaps TRBD2 as D (5 bases). Trimming removed 4 bases from V and 1 base from J, with 9 bases in between. The CDR3 loop spans 14 amino acids. CDR1 SGHTA and CDR2 FQGTGA come from the germline V gene. The CDR3 nucleotides are TGTGCCAGCAGCTCCCGGACTCGCACAGATACGCAGTATTTT. Its protein is CASSSRTRTDTQYF. Full variable domain (outside the CDR3, taken from reference TRBV7-3 and TRBJ2-3): GAGVSQTPSNKVTEKGKYVELRCDPISGHTALYWYRQSLGQGPEFLIYFQGTGAADDSGLPNDRFFAVRPEGSVSTLKIQRTERGDSAVYLCASSSRTRTDTQYFGPGTRLTVL.